This T cell receptor (beta chain) emerged from a study of CD8 T cells in Susac syndrome. Germline CDR1 is SGHRS and CDR2 is YFSETQ. The V and J ends lost 0 bases and 0 bases respectively, with 9 bases between them. The CDR3 spans 15 residues. RNA amounts of about 0.45 to 1 ug underwent reverse transcription with random hexamers. The method of amplification for TCR beta CDR3 was immunoSEQ multiplex PCR, covering 54 Vbeta and 13 Jbeta. Each CDR3 protein gets one entry after TCRdb re-called the immunoSEQ multiplex PCR reads with MiXCR. This sample has about 140,000 distinct CDR3 sequences, with approximately 94% found just once. Sequencing of TCR beta was carried out in blood CD8+ and CD4+ T cells. The healthy controls were matched to patients by age and sex. TEMRA cells underwent FACS enrichment and CD8+ and CD4+ T cells underwent negative isolation.

The material sequenced was CD4+ T cells from PBMCs. This receptor was obtained from a human donor in good health. The genes are TRBV5-1 and TRBJ1-2, with D unclear. CDR3 region: CASSLDTGSNYGYTF. CDR3 coding DNA: TGCGCCAGCAGCTTGGATACGGGATCTAACTATGGCTACACCTTC.